The 9 T cell receptor beta chains below come from one sample, sequenced in a study of blood T cell repertoires in COVID-19. Clones were sequenced by immunoSEQ multiplex PCR, and TCRdb holds only the in-frame ones, with some missing. The table lists about 170,000 clones, approximately 86% of them singletons, with just over 2.5% in the top ten. Sequencing was done on a sample of peripheral blood. Source of these receptors: a woman of 80 years or more with COVID-19, enrolled during active disease.

This chain links TRBV27 with TRBJ1-1; D is undetermined. Germline loops: CDR1 MNHEY, CDR2 SMNVEV (reference sequence). The CDR3 covers 14 residues. Deletions cut 3 bases from V and 0 bases from J, with 8 bases between. The DNA for the CDR3 is TGTGCCAGCAGTTTGGCAGGAATGAACACTGAAGCTTTCTTT. This translates into CASSLAGMNTEAFF.

The CDR3 protein is CASSVDTSGRTDTQYF. CDR3 sequence (DNA): TGTGCCAGCAGCGTAGATACTAGCGGACGCACAGATACGCAGTATTTT. V usage is TRBV9 and J usage is TRBJ2-3; 8 bases match TRBD2. With V trimmed by 0 bases and J by 1 base, 4 bases remained unmatched. CDR1 and CDR2 from the germline V gene are SGDLS and YYNGEE. The CDR3 extends over 16 amino acids. The variable domain in full, completed from reference TRBV9 and TRBJ2-3, reads DSGVTQTPKHLITATGQRVTLRCSPRSGDLSVYWYQQSLDQGLQFLIQYYNGEERAKGNILERFSAQQFPDLHSELNLSSLELGDSALYFCASSVDTSGRTDTQYFGPGTRLTVL.

The genes are TRBV5-1 and TRBJ2-7, with 10 bases fitting TRBD1. This CDR3 is built from 16 residues. J lost 5 bases, V lost 4 bases, and 12 bases had no gene match. Looked up from germline, CDR1 is SGHRS and CDR2 is YFSETQ. The CDR3 is CASSPTGTGAIHEQYF. The CDR3 region has the DNA TGCGCCAGCAGCCCGACCGGGACAGGGGCGATCCACGAGCAGTACTTC.

V gene TRBV7-2 combines with J gene TRBJ2-5; D possibly corresponds to TRBD2 (8 bases). Per the germline V gene, CDR1 is SGHTA and CDR2 is FQGNSA. There are 16 residues in the CDR3. Trimming cost V 6 bases and J 2 bases, with 19 bases left between them. CDR3 region: CASRQGLAGVQETQYF. CDR3 in DNA: TGTGCCAGCAGACAGGGGCTAGCGGGCGTGCAAGAGACCCAGTACTTC.

This chain connects TRBV6-5 to TRBJ1-4; TRBD1 is a possible D gene (6 bases). Deletions cut 7 bases from V and 8 bases from J, with 17 bases between. The length of the CDR3 is 14 residues. Looked up from germline, CDR1 is MNHEY and CDR2 is SVGAGI. CDR3: CASIGGGVGEKLFF. Written as DNA, the CDR3 is TGTGCCAGCATTGGAGGGGGGGTAGGAGAAAAACTGTTTTTT.

The chain uses TRBV5-6 and TRBJ1-5; D not resolved. CDR1 and CDR2 from the germline V gene are SGHDT and YYEEEE. The CDR3 has 15 residues. The V end was cut by 1 base, the J end by 2 bases, with 10 bases between. CDR3 region: CASSLWGSGNQPQHF. The CDR3 nucleotides read TGTGCCAGCAGCTTGTGGGGTAGCGGCAATCAGCCCCAGCATTTT.

The V and J genes are TRBV24-1 and TRBJ2-5, with TRBD1 matching over 7 bases. The CDR3 extends over 16 amino acids. Germline loops: CDR1 KGHDR, CDR2 SFDVKD. The J segment lost 4 bases and the V segment lost 3 bases, leaving 10 bases of the junction unmatched. The CDR3 protein is CATSDESVTGIETQYF. DNA for the CDR3: TGTGCCACCAGTGATGAAAGTGTGACAGGGATAGAGACCCAGTACTTC.

The V and J genes are TRBV7-3 and TRBJ1-2, with 8 bases fitting TRBD1. The CDR3 is 14 residues long. Germline CDR1 SGHTA, CDR2 FQGTGA. The V and J ends lost 5 bases and 4 bases, in that order; junction bases with no gene match: 6. The CDR3 nucleotides are TGTGCCAGCAGCCTAGGGCAGGGGGCCTATGGCTACACCTTC. Residues: CASSLGQGAYGYTF.

This rearrangement joins TRBV7-9 to TRBJ1-5; 8 bases are a match to TRBD1. This CDR3 is 15 amino acids long. The V segment lost 0 bases and the J segment 9 bases; nucleotides outside the gene matches: 7. Per germline, CDR1 SEHNR and CDR2 FQNEAQ (reference sequence). CDR3 residues: CASSLAQGVEGPQHF. CDR3 bases: TGTGCCAGCAGCTTAGCACAGGGGGTTGAAGGGCCCCAGCATTTT.